Listed here are 26 T cell receptor beta chains from one sample, sequenced in a study of metastatic and nonmetastatic thyroid tumors. No patient had received any treatment before thyroid surgery. TCRdb redid the clone calls on the PCR reads using MiXCR. The sample includes 21,000 or so clones, 15% to 20% of them seen just once. Specimen: blood. Every receptor here comes from a male donor with papillary thyroid cancer or a benign thyroid nodule (not recorded which). Some clones in this sample may be carry-over from other donors' samples.

This clone has at least ten counts. The CDR3 DNA reads TGCAGCGTTGCGGGGCTAGCGGGGGGGAACGAGCAGTACTTC. Its protein product is CSVAGLAGGNEQYF. The chain uses TRBV29-1 and TRBJ2-7; 12 bases are shared with TRBD2. CDR3 length: 14 residues. The germline gives CDR1 SQVTM, CDR2 ANQGSEA. J was trimmed by 5 bases and V by 4 bases; bases with no gene match: 6.

Ten or more counts support this clone. CDR3 DNA: TGTGCCAGCAGCCCGAGGTGGGGTTGGACAGGAAACACCATATATTTT. Amino acid sequence: CASSPRWGWTGNTIYF. The chain links TRBV7-9 to TRBJ1-3; possible D gene TRBD1, 5 bases. This CDR3 region has 16 residues. Germline CDR1 SEHNR, CDR2 FQNEAQ (reference sequence). Trimming removed 5 bases at V and 4 bases at J, with 18 bases between.

This clone was counted ten times or more. The same CDR3 can be traced to other DNA sequences in this sample. The genes are TRBV7-8 and TRBJ2-7; 11 bases align to TRBD2. This CDR3 spans 15 amino acids. Germline CDR1 is SGHVS and CDR2 is FQNEAQ. The V gene end was trimmed by 3 bases and the J gene end by 4 bases; junction bases not matched to a gene: 5. CDR3 region: CASSFQTSGKYEQYF. In DNA form, the CDR3 reads TGTGCCAGCAGCTTCCAGACTAGCGGGAAGTACGAGCAGTACTTC. Variable domain in full (rest from reference TRBV7-8 and TRBJ2-7): GAGVSQSPRYKVAKRGQDVALRCDPISGHVSLFWYQQALGQGPEFLTYFQNEAQLDKSGLPSDRFFAERPEGSVSTLKIQRTQQEDSAVYLCASSFQTSGKYEQYFGPGTRLTVT.

Ten or more counts support this clone. This chain uses TRBV6-1 with TRBJ1-1, with D maybe TRBD1 (5 bases). Trimming removed 6 bases from V and 1 base from J, with 18 bases in between. This CDR3 is built from 16 residues. The germline V gene encodes CDR1 MNHNS and CDR2 SASEGT. Here the CDR3 reads CASSPKVGGANTEAFF. The CDR3 DNA is TGTGCCAGCAGCCCCAAGGTTGGAGGGGCGAACACTGAAGCTTTCTTT.

This clone was observed at least ten times. This chain connects TRBV5-1 to TRBJ2-3; D possibly uses TRBD1 or TRBD2 (7 bases each). V lost 0 bases and J lost 1, with 12 bases in between. Germline CDR1 is SGHRS and CDR2 is YFSETQ. The length of the CDR3 is 16 residues. CDR3 nucleotide sequence: TGCGCCAGCAGCTTGGGACAGGGAGGGGGCACAGATACGCAGTATTTT. Translated, it gives CASSLGQGGGTDTQYF.

In its sample, this clone ranks as medium-sized. The chain uses TRBV30 and TRBJ1-6; TRBD1 aligns across 11 bases. Germline values: CDR1 GTSNPN, CDR2 SVGIG (reference sequence). The J segment lost 10 bases and the V segment lost 3 bases, leaving 8 bases of the junction unmatched. The CDR3 covers 15 residues. The CDR3 coding sequence is TGTGCCTGGAGCCCCGGACAGGGGGCGGAATCACCCCTCCACTTT. It yields the protein CAWSPGQGAESPLHF.

For this clone: This could be a read error, since a much larger clone is one nucleotide away. The rearrangement joins TRBV4-2 to TRBJ2-3; 9 bases align to TRBD2. Germline lookup yields CDR1 LGHNA and CDR2 YNFKEQ. This CDR3 has 17 amino acids. V was clipped by 1 base and J by 1 base; unmatched bases: 6. The CDR3 loop is CASSQGLAVCGTDTQYF. For the CDR3, the DNA is TGTGCCAGCAGCCAAGGACTAGCGGTATGTGGCACAGATACGCAGTATTTT.

Note on this clone: This may arise from a read error, as a much more abundant clone is one base away. The genes are TRBV10-3 and TRBJ1-2; D remains ambiguous. This CDR3 contains 14 residues. V gave up 7 bases and J gave up 8 bases, with 20 bases separating them. Germline loops: CDR1 ENHRY, CDR2 SYGVKD. The CDR3 DNA reads as TGTGCCATCACCACCGCAGTGAAGGCGACCGGCTACACCTTC. Protein sequence: CAITTAVKATGYTF.

This clone came up many times. This chain uses TRBV28 with TRBJ1-3; 7 bases align to TRBD1. The junction had 6 bases not matched to a gene; V was cut back by 10 bases and J by 0 bases. The CDR3 runs 14 residues. Germline CDR1 reads MDHEN; CDR2 reads SYDVKM. The CDR3 bases are TGTGCCACAGGGGCAGGGGGCTCTGGAAACACCATATATTTT. It yields the protein CATGAGGSGNTIYF.

This clone has a count of ten or more. J is TRBJ2-7 and V is TRBV18; 7 nucleotides line up with TRBD2. Germline lookup yields CDR1 KGHSH and CDR2 LQKENI. The CDR3 has 14 amino acids. With V trimmed by 4 bases and J by 3 bases, 6 bases remained unmatched. CDR3 coding DNA: TGTGCCAGCTCACGGTCGCTAGCGGACTACGAGCAGTACTTC. It is translated as CASSRSLADYEQYF.

At least ten counts were recorded for this clone. V gene TRBV6-4 combines with J gene TRBJ2-2; tentatively, D is TRBD1 (6 bases). The CDR3 sequence is 14 residues long. CDR1 is MRHNA, CDR2 SNTAGT, per germline. V gave up 2 bases and J gave up 3 bases, with 7 bases separating them. CDR3 sequence (DNA): TGTGCCAGCAGTGACAGGGGGTACACCGGGGAGCTGTTTTTT. Residues: CASSDRGYTGELFF.

This clone occurred a few times. The V gene is TRBV19, the J gene TRBJ2-5, with 8 bases identical to TRBD2. The germline V gene encodes CDR1 LNHDA and CDR2 SQIVND (reference sequence). The CDR3 has 13 residues. The ends lost 7 bases at V and 5 bases at J; junction bases unmatched: 6. The CDR3 region has the DNA TGTGCCAGTACCCGGGGGGGCAGGGAGACCCAGTACTTC. Translated, it gives CASTRGGRETQYF.

This clone was seen at least ten times. This chain uses TRBV7-9 with TRBJ1-2, with D possibly matching TRBD1 (6 bases). The V end was cut by 1 base, the J end by 8 bases, with 14 bases between. The CDR3 loop spans 14 amino acids. Germline CDR1 and CDR2: SEHNR and FQNEAQ (reference sequence). In nucleotides, the CDR3 is TGTGCCAGCAGCTTAGGGCAGGGGCAGAAAGGCTACACCTTC. Amino acid sequence: CASSLGQGQKGYTF. Full variable domain (missing parts from reference TRBV7-9 and TRBJ1-2): DTGVSQNPRHKITKRGQNVTFRCDPISEHNRLYWYRQTLGQGPEFLTYFQNEAQLEKSRLLSDRFSAERPKGSFSTLEIQRTEQGDSAMYLCASSLGQGQKGYTFGSGTRLTVV.

The chain carries TRBV19 and TRBJ1-2; a weak D match, TRBD1 (5 bases). CDR1 is LNHDA and CDR2 is SQIVND in the germline V gene (reference sequence). Trimming stripped 1 base from V and 9 bases from J, with 21 bases between. The CDR3 extends over 16 amino acids. The DNA for the CDR3 is TGTGCCAGTAGTATAGTCGGGACCGATGCTTCGTGGTGCTACACCTTC. Its translation is CASSIVGTDASWCYTF.

The chain has TRBV5-1 and TRBJ2-1; D is possibly TRBD1 or TRBD2 (5 bases each). Per the germline V gene, CDR1 is SGHRS and CDR2 is YFSETQ. CDR3 length: 18 residues. Trimming removed 5 bases at V and 5 bases at J, with 26 bases between. In DNA form, the CDR3 reads TGCGCCAGCAGTTTAAGAGGGGACCCGGGACGGATAAACAATGAGCAGTTCTTC. Amino acid sequence: CASSLRGDPGRINNEQFF.

The rearrangement joins TRBV27 to TRBJ2-6; D is perhaps TRBD1 (7 bases). Germline-derived CDR1 and CDR2 are MNHEY and SMNVEV (reference sequence). The CDR3 has 21 residues. V lost 0 bases to trimming and J lost 0 bases, with 21 bases between them. CDR3 DNA: TGTGCCAGCAGTTTATCCACCCCGGAGGGACAGATTAGCTCTGGGGCCAACGTCCTGACTTTC. Translated, it gives CASSLSTPEGQISSGANVLTF.

This clone was picked up a small number of times. At one end the junction does not follow the germline gene, possibly because of a read error. The chain joins TRBV12-3 or TRBV12-4 to TRBJ1-2; 10 nucleotides line up with TRBD1. This CDR3 is built from 13 residues. The CDR3 DNA reads as TGTGCCAGCACCCGGACAGGGGGAGGGGGCTACACTTTC. It specifies CASTRTGGGGYTF.

By sample share, this clone is medium-sized. The rearrangement joins TRBV28 to TRBJ1-6; a possible D gene is TRBD1 (5 bases). CDR3 length: 14 residues. In germline, CDR1 is MDHEN, CDR2 SYDVKM. V was cut by 3 bases and J by 9 bases, with 12 bases left in between. CDR3 sequence (DNA): TGTGCCAGCAGTTTGGGGGTGGGGCTTTCACCCCTCCACTTT. This encodes CASSLGVGLSPLHF.

V is TRBV6-4 and J is TRBJ1-3, with 7 bases aligning to TRBD1. The CDR3 has 19 residues. The ends lost 8 bases at V and 7 bases at J; junction bases unmatched: 26. CDR1 MRHNA and CDR2 SNTAGT come from the germline V gene. CDR3 nucleotide sequence: TGTGCCAGCCCAACAGACAGGGAAAGGGCCTACGGTAAAGGTAACACCATATATTTT. This gives the protein CASPTDRERAYGKGNTIYF.

This clone has at least ten counts. The chain employs TRBV10-1 and TRBJ2-1; unclear D gene. CDR1 WNHNN and CDR2 SYGVQD come from the germline V gene (reference sequence). Trimming took 6 bases from V and 6 from J, leaving 12 bases between them. The CDR3 covers 13 residues. This chain's CDR3 is CASSHSPTNEQFF. CDR3 nucleotides: TGCGCCAGCAGCCACTCCCCGACCAATGAGCAGTTCTTC.

This clone was picked up many times. The V gene is TRBV12-3 or TRBV12-4, the J gene TRBJ2-3, with D tentatively TRBD2 (7 bases). V lost 1 base and J 8 bases, leaving 13 bases between the germline ends. This CDR3 contains 14 residues. The CDR3 bases are TGTGCCAGCAGTTTAGGGGGGGGGGCAAGTACGCAGTATTTT. Translation: CASSLGGGASTQYF.

This clone showed up just a few times. Here the CDR3 omits its conserved ending phenylalanine or tryptophan, so a read error is the likely source. The chain employs TRBV2 and TRBJ1-5; possibly TRBD1 for D (5 bases). Germline CDR1 reads SNHLY; CDR2 reads FYNNEI. V was cut by 8 bases and J by 5 bases, with 13 bases left in between. The CDR3 is 13 residues long. DNA for the CDR3: TGTGCCAGCCAGCAGGGAGTCGATCAGCCCCAGCATCTT. As protein: CASQQGVDQPQHL.

There are many counts of this clone. This chain joins TRBV28 and TRBJ1-1; 7 positions agree with TRBD1. The CDR3 loop spans 12 amino acids. V dropped 5 bases and J dropped 6; count of bases not matched to a gene: 3. CDR1 is MDHEN and CDR2 is SYDVKM in the germline V gene. The CDR3 sequence is CASSRGTAEAFF. In DNA form, the CDR3 reads TGTGCCAGCAGTCGAGGGACAGCTGAAGCTTTCTTT.

This clone was observed many times. The chain recombines TRBV5-1 with TRBJ2-5; D not resolved. The length of the CDR3 is 11 residues. V was clipped by 7 bases and J by 5 bases, with 9 bases between them. Per germline, CDR1 SGHRS and CDR2 YFSETQ. CDR3 in amino acids: CASGEAETQYF. The CDR3, as DNA: TGCGCCAGCGGCGAGGCTGAGACCCAGTACTTC.

V is TRBV20-1 and J is TRBJ1-5; D not certain. The length of the CDR3 is 13 residues. Trimming removed 4 bases at V and 1 base at J, with 8 bases between. Germline CDR1 reads DFQATT; CDR2 reads SNEGSKA (reference sequence). CDR3 sequence: CSAMDGSNQPQHF. The CDR3 coding sequence is TGCAGTGCTATGGACGGAAGCAATCAGCCCCAGCATTTT.

This clone appeared many times. V is TRBV27 and J is TRBJ2-3; 7 bases line up with TRBD2. The length of the CDR3 is 14 residues. Germline loops: CDR1 MNHEY, CDR2 SMNVEV (reference sequence). With V trimmed by 3 bases and J by 5 bases, 5 bases remained unmatched. This CDR3 is CASSLRGEGDTQYF. For the CDR3, the DNA is TGTGCCAGCAGTTTGAGAGGGGAGGGAGATACGCAGTATTTT.